This T cell receptor beta chain is from a study of CD8 T cells in ankylosing spondylitis listed by TCRdb under 2017. About the investigation overall: The study profiled T cell receptor beta repertoires in healthy donors and ankylosing spondylitis patients to find disease-linked TCR variants. Peripheral blood samples were taken, and synovial fluid was additionally collected from ankylosing spondylitis patients. The full study cohort comprised 25 ankylosing spondylitis patients and 110 or so healthy donors.

This clonotype has ten or more counts. What antigen it recognizes has not been identified. Base quality data are lacking; no much larger clone is found one base away. Including cysteine and phenylalanine, the CDR3 has 14 amino acids. The sequence is cut down to CDR3 DNA, 42 bases in frame from base 1. V and J are trimmed by 4 bases and 5 bases, and the gene matches miss 2 bases of the junction. Via the germline V gene, CDR1 is SNHLY and CDR2 FYNNEI. Paper-wide results and their limitations: Blood from ankylosing spondylitis patients appeared to be characterized by a TCR beta motif made up of several highly homologous amino acid variants. Some motif variants had previously been reported in the synovial fluid and blood of reactive arthritis patients, which suggests shared mechanisms of disease initiation. In peripheral blood, the disease-linked clones were found at relatively low frequencies and had a CD8+ phenotype. Significant enrichment of the disease-linked clones was reported in matched synovial fluid samples from ankylosing spondylitis patients.

Instrument on record: Illumina HiSeq 2500. Quantitative 5'-RACE with molecular barcodes was the method used to prepare the TCR beta libraries. The study's own analysis went as follows. To identify disease-linked TCR variants, a new computational method was used, one built on a probabilistic model of VDJ rearrangement. TCRdb reran the public reads through fastp at Q25 and MiXCR, keeping productive beta chains. Rows merge per CDR3 protein into single entries with the most common DNA and genes. The V and J calls follow TCRdb's processing rather than the paper's. A total of about 450,000 distinct CDR3 sequences appear in this sample, 25% to 30% of them only once. Roughly 0.8% of the sample goes to the ten largest clones.

The TCR was taken from a male donor with ankylosing spondylitis. The sample taken for sequencing was blood, either unsorted or a sorted T cell fraction (not recorded which). The V gene is TRBV2 and the J gene is TRBJ1-5, and 10 junction bases match TRBD1. CDR3 loop: CASSGGQGHQPQHF. The nucleotide sequence is TGTGCCAGCAGTGGGGGACAGGGGCATCAGCCCCAGCATTTT.